Listed below are T cell receptor beta chains from one sample, sequenced in a study of T cells in Graves' hyperthyroidism and ophthalmopathy. TCRdb recomputed calls from the multiplex PCR reads with MiXCR, one row per CDR3 protein. The sample includes approximately 330,000 distinct CDR3 sequences, roughly 18% seen only once; the top ten take about half. Sequenced input: blood. The receptors derive from a woman between 50 and 59 years old with Graves' hyperthyroidism. CDR3s include the opening cysteine and the closing phenylalanine or tryptophan. Fields, in order: CDR3 protein, CDR3 DNA, V gene, J gene, clone size, D gene. A D gene is named only where the DNA matches it firmly. The size field is filled for only some rows; it gives once, few, many or a size class.

CDR3: CSALTARQQYF; DNA: TGCAGTGCTTTGACCGCGCGTCAACAGTACTTC; V: TRBV20-1; J: TRBJ2-5; size: few; D: .
CDR3: CASSIPTDTQYF; DNA: TGTGCCAGTAGTATTCCCACAGATACGCAGTATTTT; V: TRBV19; J: TRBJ2-3; size: .; D: .
CDR3: CSATDPRDRGRYQPQHF; DNA: TGCAGTGCGACCGATCCCAGGGACAGAGGGAGATATCAGCCCCAGCATTTT; V: TRBV20-1; J: TRBJ1-5; size: many; D: TRBD1
CDR3: CASSNTQETQYF; DNA: TGTGCCAGCTCAAACACCCAAGAGACCCAGTACTTC; V: TRBV18; J: TRBJ2-5; size: many; D: .
CDR3: CASSPGRGNPYEQYF; DNA: TGTGCCAGCAGCCCCGGACGGGGGAACCCCTACGAGCAGTACTTC; V: TRBV11-2; J: TRBJ2-7; size: many; D: .
CDR3: CASTPPSGRLVGTDTQYF; DNA: TGTGCCAGCACCCCCCCGTCCGGGAGGTTGGTGGGCACAGATACGCAGTATTTT; V: TRBV7-8; J: TRBJ2-3; size: many; D: TRBD2
CDR3: CATSEVRTGGPSGEQFF; DNA: TGTGCCACCAGTGAGGTACGGACGGGAGGGCCCTCCGGTGAGCAGTTCTTC; V: TRBV24-1; J: TRBJ2-1; size: few; D: TRBD2
CDR3: CASTGSKGNEQFF; DNA: TGTGCCAGTACGGGCTCAAAAGGTAATGAGCAGTTCTTC; V: TRBV2; J: TRBJ2-1; size: .; D: .
CDR3: CASATLAADTQYF; DNA: TGTGCCAGCGCCACCTTGGCGGCAGATACGCAGTATTTT; V: TRBV14; J: TRBJ2-3; size: .; D: .
CDR3: CASSMDSYSYEQYF; DNA: TGCGCCAGCAGCATGGACAGTTACTCCTACGAGCAGTACTTC; V: TRBV5-1; J: TRBJ2-7; size: .; D: .